These 9 T cell receptor beta chains originate from one sample sequenced in a study of beta chain features in type 1 diabetes. Study-wide results and limits: Among patients with Type 1 diabetes, TCRB CDR3s were moderately but significantly shorter in every one of the four CD4+ subsets.

For these TCRs, the target antigens are not known. What was sequenced were expressed TCRB transcripts, since all of the isolated RNA had been reverse transcribed. The table came from immunoSEQ multiplex PCR; TCRdb's copy has only in-frame clones and leaves some out. The repertoire holds approximately 280,000 clones, with 15% as singletons. Sequences were obtained from naive CD4+ T cells from blood. These TCRs come from a man aged 18 to 29 with type 1 diabetes.

The chain uses TRBV7-2 and TRBJ2-3, with D possibly being TRBD1 (5 bases). Per the germline V gene, CDR1 is SGHTA and CDR2 is FQGNSA. The germline V and J ends were trimmed by 4 bases and 15 bases, with 26 bases remaining between them. The CDR3 has 15 amino acids. CDR3 sequence (DNA): TGTGCCAGCAGCTCCCACACAAGAGCCTTGGGTAGGGGTTATTTT. It translates to CASSSHTRALGRGYF. Full variable domain (remainder filled in from reference TRBV7-2 and TRBJ2-3): GAGVSQSPSNKVTEKGKDVELRCDPISGHTALYWYRQSLGQGLEFLIYFQGNSAPDKSGLPSDRFSAERTGGSVSTLTIQRTQQEDSAVYLCASSSHTRALGRGYFGPGTRLTVL.

CDR3 DNA sequence: TGTGCCTGGAGGCGACAGGGGGAAAGGAACACTGAAGCTTTCTTT. This encodes CAWRRQGERNTEAFF. The chain links TRBV30 to TRBJ1-1; 9 bases line up with TRBD1. After removal of 3 bases from V and 1 base from J, the junction contained 6 bases not matched to a gene. Germline assignment: CDR1 GTSNPN and CDR2 SVGIG (reference sequence). The CDR3 sequence is 15 residues long. Full variable domain (rest looked up from reference TRBV30 and TRBJ1-1): SQTIHQWPATLVQPVGSPLSLECTVEGTSNPNLYWYRQAAGRGLQLLFYSVGIGQISSEVPQNLSASRPQDRQFILSSKKLLLSDSGFYLCAWRRQGERNTEAFFGQGTRLTVV.

V usage is TRBV5-4 and J usage is TRBJ2-3; 11 bases match TRBD2. V gave up 4 bases and J gave up 3 bases; unmatched junction bases: 7. Germline loops: CDR1 SGHNT, CDR2 YYREEE (reference sequence). This CDR3 is 16 amino acids long. Here the CDR3 DNA reads TGTGCCAGCAGCGTTAGCGGGGGGGCCCGGACAGATACGCAGTATTTT. It codes for CASSVSGGARTDTQYF.

The V and J genes are TRBV7-2 and TRBJ2-5, with 7 bases that match TRBD2. The germline CDR1 and CDR2 sequences are SGHTA and FQGNSA. This CDR3 is 15 amino acids long. Unmatched junction bases numbered 4, after V lost 1 base and J lost 2 bases. The chain's CDR3 is CASSLVAGVQETQYF. CDR3 DNA sequence: TGTGCCAGCAGCTTAGTGGCGGGGGTACAAGAGACCCAGTACTTC.

This clone was seen a few times. V gene TRBV19 combines with J gene TRBJ2-7, with D tentatively TRBD2 (5 bases). V was clipped by 5 bases and J by 0 bases, with 14 bases between them. Germline V CDR1 and CDR2: LNHDA, SQIVND (reference sequence). CDR3 length: 15 amino acids. CDR3 region: CASSPRTVSSYEQYF. Here the CDR3 DNA reads TGTGCCAGTAGTCCCCGGACTGTAAGCTCCTACGAGCAGTACTTC.

The chain is built from TRBV5-4 and TRBJ2-2; no clear D. V gave up 2 bases and J gave up 0 bases, with 8 bases separating them. Germline CDR1 and CDR2: SGHNT and YYREEE (reference sequence). There are 15 residues in the CDR3. CDR3 DNA: TGTGCCAGCAGCTTAGGAGCTCCGAACACCGGGGAGCTGTTTTTT. Translation: CASSLGAPNTGELFF.

This chain uses TRBV7-2 with TRBJ2-7, with TRBD2 identical over 9 bases. The junction had 11 bases not matched to a gene; V was cut back by 5 bases and J by 6 bases. The CDR3 is 15 amino acids. Germline assignment: CDR1 SGHTA and CDR2 FQGNSA. The CDR3 region is CASSPIPGLASEQYF. CDR3 DNA: TGTGCCAGCAGCCCGATCCCGGGACTAGCATCCGAGCAGTACTTC.

The chain uses TRBV2 and TRBJ1-1; 10 nucleotides match TRBD1. J was trimmed by 8 bases and V by 4 bases; bases with no gene match: 10. This CDR3 region has 15 residues. Germline CDR1 SNHLY, CDR2 FYNNEI. The CDR3 is CASSGWGQGISEAFF. For the CDR3, the DNA is TGTGCCAGCAGTGGGTGGGGACAGGGGATCTCCGAAGCTTTCTTT.

The V and J genes are TRBV11-2 and TRBJ2-6; D remains unclear. Trimming took off 1 base at V and 0 bases at J, with 7 bases between the two ends. Looked up from germline, CDR1 is SGHAT and CDR2 is FQNNGV. The CDR3 sequence is 16 residues long. The CDR3 DNA is TGTGCCAGCAGCTTAGGAATCAGCTCTGGGGCCAACGTCCTGACTTTC. This sequence encodes CASSLGISSGANVLTF.